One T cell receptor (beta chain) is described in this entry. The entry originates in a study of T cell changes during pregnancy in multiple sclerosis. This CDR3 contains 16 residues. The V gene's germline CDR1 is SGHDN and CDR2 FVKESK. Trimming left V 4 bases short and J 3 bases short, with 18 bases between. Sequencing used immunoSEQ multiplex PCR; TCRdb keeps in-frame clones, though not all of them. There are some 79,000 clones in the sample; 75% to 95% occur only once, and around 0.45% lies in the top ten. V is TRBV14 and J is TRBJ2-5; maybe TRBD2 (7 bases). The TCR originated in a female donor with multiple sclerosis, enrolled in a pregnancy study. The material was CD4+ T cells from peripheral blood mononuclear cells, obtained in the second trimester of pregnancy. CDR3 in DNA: TGTGCCAGCAGCCCGTCCACGGGGGGCCGGAAAGAGACCCAGTACTTC. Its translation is CASSPSTGGRKETQYF.